The rows below give T cell receptor beta chains drawn from one sample of a study of cytomegalovirus exposure and HLA in healthy donors. Generated by immunoSEQ multiplex PCR, the TCRdb table keeps only in-frame clones and is missing some. The sample has over 150,000 clones, 65% to 85% seen once. Sequences were obtained from PBMCs. These receptors originate from a woman aged 40 to 50 in good health and CMV-seropositive. Each CDR3 is given with its conserved first and last residue. Fields, in order: D gene, J gene, clone size, V gene, CDR3 length, CDR3 protein, CDR3 DNA. A D gene is named only where the DNA matches it firmly. The listing skips clone size in some rows; elsewhere it reads once, few, many or a size class.

d_gene: -
j_gene: TRBJ2-7
abundance: once
v_gene: TRBV6-1
len: 15
CDR3aa: CASSEDIVIPYEQYF
CDR3nt: TGTGCCAGCAGTGAGGACATTGTTATCCCCTACGAGCAGTACTTC

d_gene: -
j_gene: TRBJ2-1
abundance: few
v_gene: TRBV6-1
len: 15
CDR3aa: CASRAGVRGYNEQFF
CDR3nt: TGTGCCAGCAGGGCCGGGGTAAGGGGGTACAATGAGCAGTTCTTC

d_gene: -
j_gene: TRBJ2-6
abundance: few
v_gene: TRBV6-5
len: 16
CDR3aa: CASSYQGLGGANVLTF
CDR3nt: TGTGCCAGCAGTTACCAGGGGTTGGGTGGGGCCAACGTCCTGACTTTC

d_gene: TRBD2
j_gene: TRBJ2-1
abundance: few
v_gene: TRBV9
len: 16
CDR3aa: CASSVSGGVRGNEQFF
CDR3nt: TGTGCCAGCAGCGTTTCGGGAGGGGTCCGGGGAAATGAGCAGTTCTTC

d_gene: -
j_gene: TRBJ2-7
abundance: -
v_gene: TRBV5-1
len: 12
CDR3aa: CASSKPDYEQYF
CDR3nt: TGCGCCAGCAGCAAGCCTGACTACGAGCAGTACTTC

d_gene: -
j_gene: TRBJ2-2
abundance: -
v_gene: TRBV19
len: 13
CDR3aa: CASSGTTWGELFF
CDR3nt: TGTGCCAGTAGCGGTACTACTTGGGGGGAGCTGTTTTTT

d_gene: TRBD2
j_gene: TRBJ2-1
abundance: -
v_gene: TRBV2
len: 12
CDR3aa: CASSKERGEQFF
CDR3nt: TGTGCCAGCAGCAAGGAGCGGGGTGAGCAGTTCTTC

d_gene: TRBD2
j_gene: TRBJ2-7
abundance: few
v_gene: TRBV10-3
len: 18
CDR3aa: CAIRHGLAGGPLTYEQYF
CDR3nt: TGTGCCATCAGACATGGACTAGCGGGAGGGCCTCTCACCTACGAGCAGTACTTC

d_gene: TRBD2
j_gene: TRBJ2-7
abundance: -
v_gene: TRBV27
len: 14
CDR3aa: CASSWASGSDEQYF
CDR3nt: TGTGCCAGCAGTTGGGCTAGCGGGAGCGACGAGCAGTACTTC

d_gene: -
j_gene: TRBJ2-7
abundance: -
v_gene: TRBV5-4
len: 15
CDR3aa: CASSLVSGEYHEQYF
CDR3nt: TGTGCCAGCAGCTTGGTGTCAGGCGAGTACCACGAGCAGTACTTC

d_gene: -
j_gene: TRBJ2-4
abundance: -
v_gene: TRBV19
len: 14
CDR3aa: CASSIVAGEGIQYF
CDR3nt: TGTGCCAGTAGTATAGTGGCAGGGGAAGGCATTCAGTACTTC

d_gene: -
j_gene: TRBJ1-2
abundance: -
v_gene: TRBV7-9
len: 13
CDR3aa: CASSLAPEVGYTF
CDR3nt: TGTGCCAGCAGCTTAGCGCCTGAGGTTGGCTACACCTTC

d_gene: TRBD1
j_gene: TRBJ1-5
abundance: -
v_gene: TRBV2
len: 14
CDR3aa: CASRYRGSNQPQHF
CDR3nt: TGTGCCAGCAGGTACAGGGGTAGCAATCAGCCCCAGCATTTT

d_gene: TRBD1
j_gene: TRBJ2-5
abundance: few
v_gene: TRBV5-1
len: 17
CDR3aa: CASSLDGTGGVLETQYF
CDR3nt: TGCGCCAGCAGCTTGGATGGGACAGGGGGCGTCTTAGAGACCCAGTACTTC

d_gene: -
j_gene: TRBJ2-1
abundance: -
v_gene: TRBV10-2
len: 15
CDR3aa: CASSEGGLLLDEQFF
CDR3nt: TGCGCCAGCAGTGAGGGGGGACTGCTTTTAGATGAGCAGTTCTTC

d_gene: TRBD2
j_gene: TRBJ2-2
abundance: -
v_gene: TRBV19
len: 17
CDR3aa: CASSSSHLAGPTGELFF
CDR3nt: TGTGCCAGTAGTTCCTCCCACCTAGCGGGCCCAACCGGGGAGCTGTTTTTT

d_gene: TRBD2
j_gene: TRBJ2-2
abundance: -
v_gene: TRBV28
len: 16
CDR3aa: CASLRTSGFGTGELFF
CDR3nt: TGTGCCAGCCTAAGGACTAGCGGGTTCGGAACGGGGGAGCTGTTTTTT

d_gene: TRBD2
j_gene: TRBJ2-1
abundance: -
v_gene: TRBV5-8
len: 15
CDR3aa: CASPPWRESSNEQFF
CDR3nt: TGTGCCAGCCCCCCCTGGCGGGAGTCTAGTAATGAGCAGTTCTTC

d_gene: TRBD2
j_gene: TRBJ2-7
abundance: -
v_gene: TRBV5-1
len: 15
CDR3aa: CASRNGTSGFYEQYF
CDR3nt: TGCGCCAGCAGGAATGGGACTAGCGGTTTCTACGAGCAGTACTTC

d_gene: TRBD2
j_gene: TRBJ2-3
abundance: -
v_gene: TRBV27
len: 16
CDR3aa: CASSLGGGPLTDTQYF
CDR3nt: TGTGCCAGCAGTTTAGGGGGGGGACCACTCACAGATACGCAGTATTTT

d_gene: -
j_gene: TRBJ2-3
abundance: -
v_gene: TRBV7-9
len: 15
CDR3aa: CASSPDSLTGGTQYF
CDR3nt: TGTGCCAGCAGCCCGGACAGCCTGACGGGGGGTACGCAGTATTTT

d_gene: TRBD1
j_gene: TRBJ1-1
abundance: -
v_gene: TRBV29-1
len: 14
CDR3aa: CSVADRGRNTEAFF
CDR3nt: TGCAGCGTGGCGGACAGGGGGCGGAACACTGAAGCTTTCTTT

d_gene: -
j_gene: TRBJ2-7
abundance: -
v_gene: TRBV27
len: 16
CDR3aa: CASSLYPSLRSSEQYF
CDR3nt: TGTGCCAGCAGTTTATACCCCTCCCTAAGAAGCTCCGAGCAGTACTTC

d_gene: TRBD1
j_gene: TRBJ1-4
abundance: -
v_gene: TRBV9
len: 15
CDR3aa: CASSSGTGVREKLFF
CDR3nt: TGTGCCAGCAGCTCGGGGACAGGGGTGAGAGAAAAACTGTTTTTT

d_gene: TRBD1
j_gene: TRBJ1-5
abundance: -
v_gene: TRBV6-5
len: 15
CDR3aa: CASMRTGVSNQPQHF
CDR3nt: TGTGCCAGCATGAGGACAGGGGTTAGCAATCAGCCCCAGCATTTT

d_gene: -
j_gene: TRBJ1-5
abundance: -
v_gene: TRBV30
len: 13
CDR3aa: CAWSAAGNQPQHF
CDR3nt: TGTGCCTGGAGTGCCGCAGGCAATCAGCCCCAGCATTTT

d_gene: -
j_gene: TRBJ1-3
abundance: few
v_gene: TRBV10-2
len: 15
CDR3aa: CASKPLERLGNTIYF
CDR3nt: TGCGCCAGCAAACCCTTGGAGCGATTAGGAAACACCATATATTTT

d_gene: -
j_gene: TRBJ1-4
abundance: -
v_gene: TRBV4-1
len: 15
CDR3aa: CASAQGGGRDEKLFF
CDR3nt: TGCGCCAGCGCCCAAGGAGGGGGAAGAGATGAAAAACTGTTTTTT

d_gene: TRBD1
j_gene: TRBJ2-7
abundance: -
v_gene: TRBV6-1
len: 14
CDR3aa: CASTGQGVFYEQYF
CDR3nt: TGTGCCAGCACAGGACAGGGAGTCTTCTACGAGCAGTACTTC

d_gene: TRBD1
j_gene: TRBJ1-1
abundance: -
v_gene: TRBV19
len: 14
CDR3aa: CASSIIPGGTEAFF
CDR3nt: TGTGCCAGTAGTATCATTCCAGGGGGGACTGAAGCTTTCTTT

d_gene: TRBD1
j_gene: TRBJ1-2
abundance: few
v_gene: TRBV30
len: 13
CDR3aa: CAWSDRGNYGYTF
CDR3nt: TGTGCCTGGAGTGACAGGGGAAACTATGGCTACACCTTC

d_gene: -
j_gene: TRBJ1-3
abundance: -
v_gene: TRBV9
len: 15
CDR3aa: CASSVEGSSGNTIYF
CDR3nt: TGTGCCAGCAGCGTAGAGGGGTCCTCTGGAAACACCATATATTTT

d_gene: -
j_gene: TRBJ1-3
abundance: -
v_gene: TRBV5-1
len: 15
CDR3aa: CASSQMTGSGNTIYF
CDR3nt: TGCGCCAGCAGCCAAATGACAGGATCTGGAAACACCATATATTTT

d_gene: TRBD1
j_gene: TRBJ1-5
abundance: -
v_gene: TRBV19
len: 16
CDR3aa: CASIKGGQTRNQPQHF
CDR3nt: TGTGCCAGTATCAAGGGGGGACAGACTCGCAATCAGCCCCAGCATTTT

d_gene: TRBD1
j_gene: TRBJ1-1
abundance: few
v_gene: TRBV5-5
len: 14
CDR3aa: CASSFPPGQGNAFF
CDR3nt: TGTGCCAGCAGCTTTCCCCCGGGACAGGGTAATGCTTTCTTT